These T cell receptor beta chains were read from a single sample in a study of T cell repertoires in cytomegalovirus infection. TCRdb analysed the reads with MiXCR anew, one entry per CDR3 protein. The table has about half a million distinct CDR3 sequences, 30% to 35% seen once. No antigen has been assigned to these receptors. Specimen: cultured PBMCs, collected from culture after CMV antigen stimulation. These receptors all stem from a human donor in good health (CMV status not recorded). Some clones in this sample may be carry-over from other donors' samples. Both conserved end residues are part of each CDR3. D genes are given only for firm matches. The size field is filled for only some rows; it gives once, few, many or a size class.

V gene	J gene	D gene	clone size	CDR3 protein	CDR3 DNA
TRBV6-2/TRBV6-3	TRBJ1-5	NA	NA	CASSYPGEPQHF	TGTGCCAGCAGTTACCCAGGGGAGCCCCAGCATTTT
TRBV20-1	TRBJ1-6	NA	NA	CSAREPGLNSPLHF	TGCAGTGCTAGAGAACCGGGCCTTAATTCACCCCTCCACTTT
TRBV7-2	TRBJ1-1	NA	many	CASRSRQFRNTEAFF	TGTGCCAGCAGGTCACGACAGTTCAGGAACACTGAAGCTTTCTTT
TRBV7-2	TRBJ2-3	TRBD1	NA	CASSLGGQGIDTQYF	TGTGCCAGCAGCTTAGGAGGACAGGGGATAGATACGCAGTATTTT
TRBV11-2	TRBJ2-1	NA	NA	CASSLGDRPNEQFF	TGTGCCAGCAGCTTAGGGGACCGTCCAAATGAGCAGTTCTTC
TRBV6-6	TRBJ2-1	TRBD2	NA	CASRIAGTHEQFF	TGTGCCAGCAGAATAGCGGGAACGCATGAGCAGTTCTTC
TRBV10-3	TRBJ1-1	NA	few	CAITDATPPNTEAFF	TGTGCCATCACCGACGCGACACCACCTAACACTGAAGCTTTCTTT
TRBV12-5	TRBJ2-7	NA	NA	CASGWSPGGGVTYEQYF	TGTGCTAGTGGTTGGAGCCCAGGAGGGGGCGTAACCTACGAGCAGTACTTC
TRBV19	TRBJ1-3	NA	few	CASSIKGPVGNTIYF	TGTGCCAGTAGTATAAAGGGGCCGGTTGGAAACACCATATATTTT
TRBV6-5	TRBJ2-7	TRBD2	NA	CASSYSGGRAYEQYF	TGTGCCAGCAGTTACTCGGGCGGGAGGGCCTACGAGCAGTACTTC
TRBV4-1	TRBJ1-2	NA	few	CASSQDSGRGYTF	TGCGCCAGCAGCCAAGATTCGGGACGCGGCTACACCTTC
TRBV10-3	TRBJ1-5	NA	many	CAISRELNQPQHF	TGTGCCATCAGTAGAGAACTCAATCAGCCCCAGCATTTT
TRBV4-3	TRBJ2-3	NA	few	CASSQGRGRTDTQYF	TGCGCCAGCAGCCAAGGGAGGGGGCGAACAGATACGCAGTATTTT
TRBV2	TRBJ2-7	TRBD2	NA	CASSESGLALEQYF	TGTGCCAGCAGTGAAAGCGGACTAGCGCTCGAGCAGTACTTC
TRBV6-5	TRBJ2-3	NA	few	CASSYLGAPSTDTQYF	TGTGCCAGCAGTTATTTGGGCGCCCCTAGCACAGATACGCAGTATTTT
TRBV28	TRBJ2-2	TRBD1	NA	CASSLPGGKNGELFF	TGTGCCAGCAGTTTACCAGGGGGCAAGAACGGGGAGCTGTTTTTT
TRBV7-2	TRBJ2-6	NA	few	CASSLVLEGANVLTF	TGTGCCAGCAGCTTAGTTCTAGAGGGGGCCAACGTCCTGACTTTC
TRBV4-1	TRBJ1-1	NA	NA	CASSQEAGISTEAFF	TGCGCCAGCAGCCAAGAAGCAGGGATATCCACTGAAGCTTTCTTT
TRBV28	TRBJ2-2	TRBD2	few	CASSFLREENTGELFF	TGTGCCAGCAGTTTCCTGCGGGAGGAGAACACCGGGGAGCTGTTTTTT
TRBV7-2	TRBJ1-4	NA	few	CASSLVPAGEKLFF	TGTGCCAGCAGCTTAGTGCCAGCAGGGGAAAAACTGTTTTTT
TRBV20-1	TRBJ2-7	TRBD2	NA	CSARSLPGLGLEQYF	TGCAGTGCTAGAAGCCTGCCAGGACTAGGGCTCGAGCAGTACTTC
TRBV4-1	TRBJ2-1	NA	few	CASQPELALGNEQFF	TGCGCCAGCCAACCTGAATTAGCGCTGGGGAATGAGCAGTTCTTC
TRBV7-2	TRBJ1-5	NA	many	CASSLSGGANQPQHF	TGTGCCAGCAGCTTAAGCGGGGGCGCCAATCAGCCCCAGCATTTT
TRBV4-1	TRBJ1-2	NA	NA	CASSLLLGTFLSSNYGYTF	TGCGCCAGCAGCCTCCTACTGGGGACATTTCTTTCGAGTAACTATGGCTACACCTTC
TRBV12-3/TRBV12-4	TRBJ2-1	NA	NA	CASSSTPTGGNEQFF	TGTGCCAGCAGTTCCACGCCGACAGGCGGGAATGAGCAGTTCTTC
TRBV12-3/TRBV12-4	TRBJ2-7	NA	few	CASSLARRTYEQYF	TGTGCCAGCAGTTTAGCCAGGAGGACCTACGAGCAGTACTTC
TRBV28	TRBJ1-2	TRBD1	few	CASSSPGQVLDYGYTF	TGTGCCAGCAGCTCGCCGGGACAGGTATTAGACTATGGCTACACCTTC
TRBV19	TRBJ2-4	NA	few	CASSRTGIDKNIQYF	TGTGCCAGTAGTAGAACAGGGATCGACAAAAACATTCAGTACTTC
TRBV7-2	TRBJ1-4	NA	NA	CASSLAKGGKLFF	TGTGCCAGCAGCTTAGCGAAGGGTGGAAAACTGTTTTTT
TRBV7-2	TRBJ2-1	TRBD1	many	CASSLGQGAIEQFF	TGTGCCAGCAGCTTAGGACAGGGGGCGATTGAGCAGTTCTTC
TRBV7-2	TRBJ2-3	NA	many	CASSLWRVSTDTQYF	TGTGCCAGCAGCTTATGGCGGGTTAGCACAGATACGCAGTATTTT